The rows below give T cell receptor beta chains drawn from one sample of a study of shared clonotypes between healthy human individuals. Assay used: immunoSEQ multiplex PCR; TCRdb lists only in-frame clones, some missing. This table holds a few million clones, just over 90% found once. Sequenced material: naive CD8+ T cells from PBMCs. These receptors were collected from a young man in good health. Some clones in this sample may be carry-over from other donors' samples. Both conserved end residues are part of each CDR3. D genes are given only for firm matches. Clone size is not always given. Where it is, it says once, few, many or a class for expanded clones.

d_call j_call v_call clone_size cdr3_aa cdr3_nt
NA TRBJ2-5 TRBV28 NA CASSSGVLRETQYF TGTGCCAGCAGTTCAGGGGTATTACGAGAGACCCAGTACTTC
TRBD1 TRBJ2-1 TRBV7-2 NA CASSHWTGGNEQFF TGTGCCAGCAGCCACTGGACAGGGGGGAATGAGCAGTTCTTC
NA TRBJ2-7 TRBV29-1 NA CSVEENPSLEQYF TGCAGCGTTGAAGAGAACCCAAGCCTCGAGCAGTACTTC
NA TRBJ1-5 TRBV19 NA CASSIWGIGNQPQHF TGTGCCAGTAGTATCTGGGGGATCGGCAATCAGCCCCAGCATTTT
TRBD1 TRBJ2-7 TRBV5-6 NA CASSLRDRWYEQYF TGTGCCAGCAGCTTGCGGGACAGGTGGTACGAGCAGTACTTC
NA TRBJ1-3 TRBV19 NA CATVQASGNTIYF TGTGCCACCGTTCAGGCTTCGGGAAACACCATATATTTT
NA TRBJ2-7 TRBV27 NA CASRLLGQSYEQYF TGTGCCAGCAGACTACTTGGACAGAGCTACGAGCAGTACTTC
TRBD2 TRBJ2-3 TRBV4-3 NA CASSQGLAGEGTDTQYF TGCGCCAGCAGCCAAGGACTAGCGGGAGAAGGCACAGATACGCAGTATTTT
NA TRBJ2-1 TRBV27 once CASSLSGDYNEQFF TGTGCCAGCAGTTTATCCGGTGACTACAATGAGCAGTTCTTC
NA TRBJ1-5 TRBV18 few CASSPGPSNQPQHF TGTGCCAGCTCGCCTGGTCCTAGCAATCAGCCCCAGCATTTT
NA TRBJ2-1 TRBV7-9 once CASSSPAFGEQFF TGTGCCAGCAGCTCCCCGGCATTCGGTGAGCAGTTCTTC
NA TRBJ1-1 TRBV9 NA CASSTSGFGGRTEAFF TGTGCCAGCAGCACCTCGGGGTTCGGGGGCCGCACTGAAGCTTTCTTT